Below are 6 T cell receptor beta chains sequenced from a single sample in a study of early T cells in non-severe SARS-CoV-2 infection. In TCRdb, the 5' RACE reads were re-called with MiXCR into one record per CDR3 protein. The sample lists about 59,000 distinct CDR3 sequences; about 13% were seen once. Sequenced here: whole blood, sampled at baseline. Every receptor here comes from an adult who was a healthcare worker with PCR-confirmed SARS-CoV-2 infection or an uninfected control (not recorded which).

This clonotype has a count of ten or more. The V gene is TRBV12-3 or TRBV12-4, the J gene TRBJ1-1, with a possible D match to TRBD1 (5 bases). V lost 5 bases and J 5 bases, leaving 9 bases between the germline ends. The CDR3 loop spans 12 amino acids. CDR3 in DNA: TGTGCCAGCAGTCTCAGGGTTACTGAAGCTTTCTTT. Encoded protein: CASSLRVTEAFF.

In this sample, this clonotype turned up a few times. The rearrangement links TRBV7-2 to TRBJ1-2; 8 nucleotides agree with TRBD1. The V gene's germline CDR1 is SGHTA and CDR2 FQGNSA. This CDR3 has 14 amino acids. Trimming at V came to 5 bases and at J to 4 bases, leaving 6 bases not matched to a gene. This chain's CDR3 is CASSPGGAGYGYTF. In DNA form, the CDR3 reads TGTGCCAGCAGCCCAGGGGGCGCAGGCTATGGCTACACCTTC.

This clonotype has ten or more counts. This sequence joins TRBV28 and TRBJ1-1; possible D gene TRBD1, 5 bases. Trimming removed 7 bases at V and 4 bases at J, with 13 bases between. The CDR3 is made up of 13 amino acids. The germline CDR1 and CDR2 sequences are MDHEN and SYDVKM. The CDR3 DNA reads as TGTGCCAGCATCCCTGGGGGGTCCACTGAAGCTTTCTTT. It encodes CASIPGGSTEAFF.

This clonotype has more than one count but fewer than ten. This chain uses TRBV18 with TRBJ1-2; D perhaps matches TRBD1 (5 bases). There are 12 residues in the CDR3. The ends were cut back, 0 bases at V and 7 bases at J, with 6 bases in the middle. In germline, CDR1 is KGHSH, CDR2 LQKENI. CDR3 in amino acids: CASSPPGVGYTF. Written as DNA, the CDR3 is TGTGCCAGCTCACCACCGGGGGTTGGCTACACCTTC. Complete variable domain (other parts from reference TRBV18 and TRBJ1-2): NAGVMQNPRHLVRRRGQEARLRCSPMKGHSHVYWYRQLPEEGLKFMVYLQKENIIDESGMPKERFSAEFPKEGPSILRIQQVVRGDSAAYFCASSPPGVGYTFGSGTRLTVV.

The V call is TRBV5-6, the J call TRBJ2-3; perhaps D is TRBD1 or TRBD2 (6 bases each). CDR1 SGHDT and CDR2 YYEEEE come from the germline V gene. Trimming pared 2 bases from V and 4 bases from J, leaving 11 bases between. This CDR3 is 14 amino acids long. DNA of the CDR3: TGTGCCAGCAGCTTTCCCGGGGGCGCAGATACGCAGTATTTT. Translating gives CASSFPGGADTQYF.

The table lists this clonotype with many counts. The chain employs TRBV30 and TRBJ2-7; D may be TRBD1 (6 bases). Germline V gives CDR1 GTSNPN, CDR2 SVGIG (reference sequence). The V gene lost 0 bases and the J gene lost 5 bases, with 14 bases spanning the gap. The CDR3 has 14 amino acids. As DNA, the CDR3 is TGTGCCTGGAGTGTAGGGCAGGGGATCGACGAGCAGTACTTC. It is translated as CAWSVGQGIDEQYF.